This is a list of T cell receptor beta chains from one sample in a study of blood T cell repertoires in COVID-19. Sequencing was performed with immunoSEQ multiplex PCR; in TCRdb, only in-frame clones are kept and a portion is missing. The sample consists of more than 150,000 clones, 90% of them appearing once. The source material was peripheral blood. Source of these receptors: a man in his forties or fifties with acute or convalescent COVID-19. The CDR3 runs from the conserved cysteine through the conserved F or W. Each record gives: V gene, clone size, D gene, J gene, CDR3 DNA, CDR3 protein. A D gene is named only where the DNA matches it firmly. Part of the rows lack a size; the others show once, few, many or a class for expanded clones.

V: TRBV9
size: -
D: TRBD2
J: TRBJ2-1
DNA: TGTGCCAGCAGCACATCCCTAGCGGGAGGGCTCAATGAGCAGTTCTTC
CDR3: CASSTSLAGGLNEQFF

V: TRBV10-2
size: -
D: -
J: TRBJ1-5
DNA: TGCGCCAGCAGTGATCCGAATCAGCCCCAGCATTTT
CDR3: CASSDPNQPQHF

V: TRBV18
size: -
D: TRBD1
J: TRBJ1-1
DNA: TGTGCCAGCTCACCACTCGACAGGGCGGTAATGAACACTGAAGCTTTCTTT
CDR3: CASSPLDRAVMNTEAFF

V: TRBV25-1
size: -
D: -
J: TRBJ1-6
DNA: TGTGCCAGCAGTGATCTCCAGGGCCCCAATTCACCCCTCCACTTT
CDR3: CASSDLQGPNSPLHF

V: TRBV18
size: -
D: -
J: TRBJ2-2
DNA: TGTGCCAGCTCACCGCGGACAGCTAACACCGGGGAGCTGTTTTTT
CDR3: CASSPRTANTGELFF

V: TRBV3-1/TRBV3-2
size: -
D: -
J: TRBJ2-1
DNA: TGTGCCAGCAGCCATGGAGCTCCCGGGGAGCAGTTCTTC
CDR3: CASSHGAPGEQFF

V: TRBV18
size: -
D: TRBD2
J: TRBJ2-3
DNA: TGTGCCAGCTCACCGACTAGCGGGAGCACAGATACGCAGTATTTT
CDR3: CASSPTSGSTDTQYF

V: TRBV5-1
size: -
D: -
J: TRBJ2-3
DNA: TGCGCCAGCAGCTTAGGCGGGAGCACAGATACGCAGTATTTT
CDR3: CASSLGGSTDTQYF

V: TRBV27
size: -
D: TRBD2
J: TRBJ2-2
DNA: TGTGCCAGCAGTCCCCCAGGCGGGAGGCAGGGCGGGGAGCTGTTTTTT
CDR3: CASSPPGGRQGGELFF

V: TRBV12-5
size: -
D: TRBD2
J: TRBJ2-7
DNA: TGTGCTAGTGCCTGGACTAGCGGGAGCCGCGTTTCCTACGAGCAGTACTTC
CDR3: CASAWTSGSRVSYEQYF

V: TRBV27
size: -
D: TRBD1
J: TRBJ2-5
DNA: TGTGCCAGCAGTCATCGGGACAGATTCGGGGAGACCCAGTACTTC
CDR3: CASSHRDRFGETQYF

V: TRBV28
size: -
D: -
J: TRBJ1-4
DNA: TGTGCCAGCACCCCGCTGGGGGGGGAAAATGAAAAACTGTTTTTT
CDR3: CASTPLGGENEKLFF

V: TRBV27
size: few
D: -
J: TRBJ1-1
DNA: TGTGCCAGCAGTTCCACCCTGGGGCCTAATGAAGCTTTCTTT
CDR3: CASSSTLGPNEAFF

V: TRBV4-1
size: -
D: TRBD1
J: TRBJ2-1
DNA: TGCGCCAGCAGCCGCCTCGTAGGGGGCCACGACTTCAATGAGCAGTTCTTC
CDR3: CASSRLVGGHDFNEQFF

V: TRBV19
size: -
D: TRBD2
J: TRBJ2-1
DNA: TGTGCCAGTAGTACACTGGGAGGGCCTCTGTTCTTC
CDR3: CASSTLGGPLFF

V: TRBV4-1
size: -
D: TRBD1
J: TRBJ1-6
DNA: TGCGCCAGCAGCCAAGCGGGACAGTATAATTCACCCCTCCACTTT
CDR3: CASSQAGQYNSPLHF

V: TRBV7-3
size: -
D: -
J: TRBJ1-1
DNA: TGTGCCAGCAGCTTCTCGGGATCTGCTGAAGCTTTCTTT
CDR3: CASSFSGSAEAFF

V: TRBV10-3
size: -
D: TRBD2
J: TRBJ2-3
DNA: TGTGCCATCAGGACTAGCGGGGGGGACACAGATACGCAGTATTTT
CDR3: CAIRTSGGDTDTQYF

V: TRBV7-9
size: -
D: TRBD1
J: TRBJ1-2
DNA: TGTGCCAGCAGCCTCGATTCAGGGGGTGCGACCTACACCTTC
CDR3: CASSLDSGGATYTF

V: TRBV15
size: -
D: TRBD2
J: TRBJ2-7
DNA: TGTGCCACCAGCAGAGATGCTAGCGGGAGCTACGAGCAGTACTTC
CDR3: CATSRDASGSYEQYF

V: TRBV6-6
size: -
D: -
J: TRBJ1-1
DNA: TGTGCCAGCAGCCAACAGGGTCGTGGTGGAGCTTTCTTT
CDR3: CASSQQGRGGAFF

V: TRBV7-2
size: -
D: TRBD2
J: TRBJ2-2
DNA: TGTGCCAGCAGCTTAGTTCCTAGCGGGGGGGCTCGCGGGGAGCTGTTTTTT
CDR3: CASSLVPSGGARGELFF

V: TRBV5-5
size: -
D: -
J: TRBJ1-5
DNA: TGTGCCAGCAGCTTAAGGGACACCTATCAGCCCCAGCATTTT
CDR3: CASSLRDTYQPQHF

V: TRBV4-1
size: -
D: -
J: TRBJ1-3
DNA: TGCGCCAGCAGCCAAGAAGAGAGCTCTGGAAACACCATATATTTT
CDR3: CASSQEESSGNTIYF

V: TRBV28
size: -
D: -
J: TRBJ1-6
DNA: TGTGCCAGCAATAGAGACTCCTATAATTCACCCCTCCACTTT
CDR3: CASNRDSYNSPLHF

V: TRBV6-5
size: -
D: -
J: TRBJ2-7
DNA: TGTGCCAGCAGCCTCACCTATAGCTACGAGCAGTACTTC
CDR3: CASSLTYSYEQYF

V: TRBV18
size: -
D: TRBD1
J: TRBJ1-4
DNA: TGTGCCAGCTCACCGCAAAACCAACCGGACAGGCTCATGGGTGAAAAACTGTTTTTT
CDR3: CASSPQNQPDRLMGEKLFF

V: TRBV19
size: once
D: TRBD2
J: TRBJ2-1
DNA: TGTGCCAGTAGTCCCCGGACTAGCGGGAGTAATGAGCAGTTCTTC
CDR3: CASSPRTSGSNEQFF

V: TRBV5-6
size: -
D: -
J: TRBJ1-4
DNA: TGTGCCAGCAGCCCAGGGCAGGCAACTAATGAAAAACTGTTTTTT
CDR3: CASSPGQATNEKLFF

V: TRBV19
size: few
D: -
J: TRBJ2-7
DNA: TGTGCCAGTAGTATGTCGGGGAAGGACGAGCAGTACTTC
CDR3: CASSMSGKDEQYF

V: TRBV11-3
size: -
D: TRBD1
J: TRBJ2-2
DNA: TGTGCCAGTAAGGACAGGGACACCGGGGAGCTGTTTTTT
CDR3: CASKDRDTGELFF

V: TRBV4-2
size: -
D: TRBD2
J: TRBJ2-5
DNA: TGTGCCAGCAGCCAAGATGGGGCCCCCTTAGCGGGGGGGCGGGAGACCCAGTACTTC
CDR3: CASSQDGAPLAGGRETQYF

V: TRBV28
size: -
D: -
J: TRBJ2-7
DNA: TGTGCCAGCAGTTCGGGACAAAACTCCTACGAGCAGTACTTC
CDR3: CASSSGQNSYEQYF

V: TRBV11-2
size: -
D: TRBD1
J: TRBJ2-1
DNA: TGTGCCAGCAGCTCCGGTTGGACAGGGATAAACAATGAGCAGTTCTTC
CDR3: CASSSGWTGINNEQFF

V: TRBV19
size: -
D: TRBD2
J: TRBJ2-7
DNA: TGTGCCAGTAGTATCGGCGGGAGCGGCGACGAGCAGTACTTC
CDR3: CASSIGGSGDEQYF

V: TRBV28
size: -
D: -
J: TRBJ2-1
DNA: TGTGCCAGCAGTTCCCCTCATGAGCAGTTCTTC
CDR3: CASSSPHEQFF

V: TRBV6-6
size: -
D: -
J: TRBJ2-3
DNA: TGTGCCAGCAGTCCACTCGGGGCTAGCGTCGGCACAGATACGCAGTATTTT
CDR3: CASSPLGASVGTDTQYF

V: TRBV5-1
size: once
D: TRBD2
J: TRBJ2-5
DNA: TGCGCCAGCAGCTTTTCTAGCGGGGAGACCCAGTACTTC
CDR3: CASSFSSGETQYF

V: TRBV2
size: -
D: -
J: TRBJ2-3
DNA: TGTGCCAGCAGGGAGACAGCTTTTGAAACAGATACGCAGTATTTT
CDR3: CASRETAFETDTQYF

V: TRBV7-6
size: -
D: TRBD2
J: TRBJ2-7
DNA: TGTGCCAGCAGCTTAGGACTAGCGGGAGAGGGCAACGAGCAGTACTTC
CDR3: CASSLGLAGEGNEQYF

V: TRBV27
size: -
D: -
J: TRBJ2-5
DNA: TGTGCCAGCAGTCCGAGGAGGGCTAAAGAGACCCAGTACTTC
CDR3: CASSPRRAKETQYF

V: TRBV28
size: -
D: -
J: TRBJ1-5
DNA: TGTGCCAGCAGTTTATCGTTTGCCCCAATCGAGCAGCCCCAGCATTTT
CDR3: CASSLSFAPIEQPQHF

V: TRBV30
size: -
D: -
J: TRBJ1-3
DNA: TGTGCCTGGAGCAACGTGGAGGGTCACATATATTTT
CDR3: CAWSNVEGHIYF

V: TRBV5-4
size: -
D: -
J: TRBJ1-2
DNA: TGTGCCAGCAGCAGAAAGACAGTCCAAAACTATGGCTACACCTTC
CDR3: CASSRKTVQNYGYTF

V: TRBV6-6
size: -
D: -
J: TRBJ1-3
DNA: TGTGCCAGCAGTTACTCCAGTTCCTTAAACACCATATATTTT
CDR3: CASSYSSSLNTIYF

V: TRBV6-5
size: once
D: -
J: TRBJ1-5
DNA: TGTGCCAGCAGTTACGCTTCTCCAGGAAACAATCAGCCCCAGCATTTT
CDR3: CASSYASPGNNQPQHF

V: TRBV28
size: -
D: -
J: TRBJ2-5
DNA: TGTGCCAGCAGTTTGGGGCGGATTCAAGAGACCCAGTACTTC
CDR3: CASSLGRIQETQYF

V: TRBV28
size: -
D: -
J: TRBJ1-5
DNA: TGTGCCAGCAGTAGGGGGGGCGGCATTCAGCCCCAGCATTTT
CDR3: CASSRGGGIQPQHF

V: TRBV4-3
size: -
D: TRBD1
J: TRBJ2-2
DNA: TGCGCCAGCAGCCAAGAAGGGGGACAGGGAAGGACCGGGGAGCTGTTTTTT
CDR3: CASSQEGGQGRTGELFF